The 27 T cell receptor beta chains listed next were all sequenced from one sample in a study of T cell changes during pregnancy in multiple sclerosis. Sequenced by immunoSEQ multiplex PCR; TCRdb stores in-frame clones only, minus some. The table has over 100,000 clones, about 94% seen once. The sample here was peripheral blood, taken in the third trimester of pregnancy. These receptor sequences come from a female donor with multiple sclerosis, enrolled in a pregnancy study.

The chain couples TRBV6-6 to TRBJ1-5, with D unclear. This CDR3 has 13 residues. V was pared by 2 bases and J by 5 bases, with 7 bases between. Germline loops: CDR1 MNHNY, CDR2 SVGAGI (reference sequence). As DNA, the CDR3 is TGTGCCAGCAGTTACATCACGGATCAGCCCCAGCATTTT. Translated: CASSYITDQPQHF.

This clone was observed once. The DNA of the CDR3 is TGTGCCAGCAGCTCCGATCGACAGGGGCTTTACTACGAGCAGTACTTC. This codes for CASSSDRQGLYYEQYF. The genes are TRBV7-4 and TRBJ2-7; the match to TRBD1 covers 8 bases. V lost 4 bases and J lost 3; bases outside the gene matches: 11. CDR1 is SGHVT, CDR2 SQSDAQ, per germline. The CDR3 is 16 residues long.

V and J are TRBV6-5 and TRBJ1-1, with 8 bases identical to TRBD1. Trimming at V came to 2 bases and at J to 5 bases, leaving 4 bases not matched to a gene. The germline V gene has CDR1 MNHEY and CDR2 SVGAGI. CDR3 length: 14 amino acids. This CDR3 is CASSYADRGTEAFF. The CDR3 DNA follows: TGTGCCAGCAGTTACGCCGACAGGGGTACTGAAGCTTTCTTT.

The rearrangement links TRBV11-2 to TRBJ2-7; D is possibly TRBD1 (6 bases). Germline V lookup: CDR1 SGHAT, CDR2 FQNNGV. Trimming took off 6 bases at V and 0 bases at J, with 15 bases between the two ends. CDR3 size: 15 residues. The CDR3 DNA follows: TGTGCCAGCAGTACTACAGGGTTGGGCTCCTACGAGCAGTACTTC. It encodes CASSTTGLGSYEQYF.

CDR3: CASSLDRVHNEQFF. The CDR3 region has the DNA TGTGCCAGCTCACTCGACAGGGTACACAATGAGCAGTTCTTC. The J gene is TRBJ2-1, the V gene TRBV18; 7 nucleotides line up with TRBD1. The CDR3 length is 14 residues. Germline CDR1 and CDR2: KGHSH and LQKENI. The junction had 5 bases not matched to a gene; V was cut back by 4 bases and J by 5 bases. The variable domain in full, with the rest retrieved from reference TRBV18 and TRBJ2-1, is NAGVMQNPRHLVRRRGQEARLRCSPMKGHSHVYWYRQLPEEGLKFMVYLQKENIIDESGMPKERFSAEFPKEGPSILRIQQVVRGDSAAYFCASSLDRVHNEQFFGPGTRLTVL.

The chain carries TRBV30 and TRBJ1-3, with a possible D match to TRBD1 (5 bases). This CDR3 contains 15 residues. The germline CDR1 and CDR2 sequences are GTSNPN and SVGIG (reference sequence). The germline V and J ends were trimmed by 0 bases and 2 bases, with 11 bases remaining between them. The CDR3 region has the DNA TGTGCCTGGAGTGTACGGAGGGGCGCTGGAAACACCATATATTTT. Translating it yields CAWSVRRGAGNTIYF.

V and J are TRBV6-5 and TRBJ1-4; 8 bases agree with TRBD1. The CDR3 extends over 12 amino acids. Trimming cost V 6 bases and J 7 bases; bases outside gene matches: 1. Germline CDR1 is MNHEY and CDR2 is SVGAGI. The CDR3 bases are TGTGCCAGCAGGGACAGGGTTGAAAAACTGTTTTTT. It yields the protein CASRDRVEKLFF.

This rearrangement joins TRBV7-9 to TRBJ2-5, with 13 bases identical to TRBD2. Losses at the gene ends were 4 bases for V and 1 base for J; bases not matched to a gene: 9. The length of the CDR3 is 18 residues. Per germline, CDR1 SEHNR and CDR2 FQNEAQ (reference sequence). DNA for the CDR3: TGTGCCAGCAGCTCCTACTCGGGACTAGCGGGACTCCAAGAGACCCAGTACTTC. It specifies CASSSYSGLAGLQETQYF.

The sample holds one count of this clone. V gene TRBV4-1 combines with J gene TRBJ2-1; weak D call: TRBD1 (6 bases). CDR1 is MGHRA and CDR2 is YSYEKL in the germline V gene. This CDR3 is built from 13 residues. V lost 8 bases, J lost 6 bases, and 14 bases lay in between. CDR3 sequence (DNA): TGCGCCAGCCTGGGGGCCGGCGCCAATGAGCAGTTCTTC. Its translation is CASLGAGANEQFF.

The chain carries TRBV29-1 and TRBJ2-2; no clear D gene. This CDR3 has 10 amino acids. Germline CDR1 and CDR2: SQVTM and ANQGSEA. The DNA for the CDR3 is TGCGGTGCAGACACCGGGGAGCTGTTTTTT. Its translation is CGADTGELFF.

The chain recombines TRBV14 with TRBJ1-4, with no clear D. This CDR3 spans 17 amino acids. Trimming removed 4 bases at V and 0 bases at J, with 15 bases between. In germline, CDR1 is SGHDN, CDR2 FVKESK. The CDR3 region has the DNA TGTGCCAGCAGCCCCAGAAAGCTGGAGTCAACTAATGAAAAACTGTTTTTT. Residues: CASSPRKLESTNEKLFF.

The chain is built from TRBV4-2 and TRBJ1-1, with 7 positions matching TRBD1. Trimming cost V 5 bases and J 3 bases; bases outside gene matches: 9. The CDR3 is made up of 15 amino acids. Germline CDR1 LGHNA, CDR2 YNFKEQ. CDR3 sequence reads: CASSGQQGKYTEAFF. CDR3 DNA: TGTGCCAGCAGCGGTCAACAGGGGAAATACACTGAAGCTTTCTTT.

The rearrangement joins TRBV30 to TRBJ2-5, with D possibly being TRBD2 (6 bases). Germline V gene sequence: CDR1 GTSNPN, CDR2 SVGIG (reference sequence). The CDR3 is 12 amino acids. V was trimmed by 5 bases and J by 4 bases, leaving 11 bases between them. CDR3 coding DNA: TGTGCCTGGGGGATGGGAGGAGAGACCCAGTACTTC. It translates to CAWGMGGETQYF. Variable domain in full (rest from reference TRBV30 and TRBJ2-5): SQTIHQWPATLVQPVGSPLSLECTVEGTSNPNLYWYRQAAGRGLQLLFYSVGIGQISSEVPQNLSASRPQDRQFILSSKKLLLSDSGFYLCAWGMGGETQYFGPGTRLLVL.

The CDR3 region has the DNA TGTGCCAGCAGTAGACAGGGTGGTCCCTACGAGCAGTACTTC. Amino acids: CASSRQGGPYEQYF. This chain uses TRBV6-5 with TRBJ2-7; 7 bases are a match to TRBD1. In germline, CDR1 is MNHEY, CDR2 SVGAGI. The trim removed 5 bases at V and 2 bases at J, leaving 6 bases unmatched. The CDR3 is made up of 14 amino acids.

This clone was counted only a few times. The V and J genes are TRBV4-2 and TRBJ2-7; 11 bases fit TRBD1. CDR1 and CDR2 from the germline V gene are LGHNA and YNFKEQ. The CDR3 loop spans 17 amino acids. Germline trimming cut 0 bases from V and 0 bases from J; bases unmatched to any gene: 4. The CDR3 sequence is CASSQDVGTGGSYEQYF. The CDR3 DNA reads TGTGCCAGCAGCCAAGATGTGGGGACAGGGGGCTCCTACGAGCAGTACTTC.

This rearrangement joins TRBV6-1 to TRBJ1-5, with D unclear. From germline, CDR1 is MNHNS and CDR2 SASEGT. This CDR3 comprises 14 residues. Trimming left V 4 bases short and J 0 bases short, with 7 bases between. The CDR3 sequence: CASSAPISNQPQHF. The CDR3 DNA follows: TGTGCCAGCAGTGCCCCTATTAGCAATCAGCCCCAGCATTTT.

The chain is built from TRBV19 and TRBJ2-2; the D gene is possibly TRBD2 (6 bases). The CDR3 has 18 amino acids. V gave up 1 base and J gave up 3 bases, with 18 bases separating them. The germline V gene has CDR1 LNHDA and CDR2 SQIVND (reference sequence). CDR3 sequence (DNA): TGTGCCAGTAGTATAGTTCGAATTGGGGGAGGATACACCGGGGAGCTGTTTTTT. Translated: CASSIVRIGGGYTGELFF.

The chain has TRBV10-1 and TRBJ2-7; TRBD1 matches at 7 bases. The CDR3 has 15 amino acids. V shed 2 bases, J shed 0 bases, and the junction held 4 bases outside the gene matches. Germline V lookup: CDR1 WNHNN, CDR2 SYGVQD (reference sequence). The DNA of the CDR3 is TGCGCCAGCAGTGAGCTTAGGGACAGCTCCTACGAGCAGTACTTC. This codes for CASSELRDSSYEQYF.

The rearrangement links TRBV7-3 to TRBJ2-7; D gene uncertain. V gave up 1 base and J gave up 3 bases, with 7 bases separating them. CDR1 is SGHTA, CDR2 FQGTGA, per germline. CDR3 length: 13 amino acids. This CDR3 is CASSLNGDYEQYF. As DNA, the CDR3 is TGTGCCAGCAGCTTAAACGGTGACTACGAGCAGTACTTC.

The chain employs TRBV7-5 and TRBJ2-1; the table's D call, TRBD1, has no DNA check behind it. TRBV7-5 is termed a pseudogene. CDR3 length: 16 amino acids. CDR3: CVRSGTVRDRYNEQFF. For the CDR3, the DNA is TGTGTCAGAAGCGGGACGGTTAGGGACAGGTACAATGAGCAGTTCTTC.

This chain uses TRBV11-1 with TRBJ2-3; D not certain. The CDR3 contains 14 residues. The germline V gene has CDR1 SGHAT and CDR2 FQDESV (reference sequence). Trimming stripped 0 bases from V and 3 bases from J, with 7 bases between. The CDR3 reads CASSLAPRTDTQYF. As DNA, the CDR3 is TGTGCCAGCAGCTTAGCGCCTAGGACAGATACGCAGTATTTT.

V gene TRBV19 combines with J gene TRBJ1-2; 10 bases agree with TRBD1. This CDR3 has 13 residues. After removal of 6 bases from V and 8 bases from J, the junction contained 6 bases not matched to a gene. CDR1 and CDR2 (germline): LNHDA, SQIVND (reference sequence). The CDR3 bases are TGTGCCAGTAGATCTGGACAGGGGGAAGGCTACACCTTC. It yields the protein CASRSGQGEGYTF. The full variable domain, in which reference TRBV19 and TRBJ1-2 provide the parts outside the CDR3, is DGGITQSPKYLFRKEGQNVTLSCEQNLNHDAMYWYRQDPGQGLRLIYYSQIVNDFQKGDIAEGYSVSREKKESFPLTVTSAQKNPTAFYLCASRSGQGEGYTFGSGTRLTVV.

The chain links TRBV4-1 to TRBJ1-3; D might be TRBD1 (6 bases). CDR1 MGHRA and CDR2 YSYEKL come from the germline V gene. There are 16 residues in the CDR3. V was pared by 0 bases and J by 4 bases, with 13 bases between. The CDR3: CASSQDEQGDGNTIYF. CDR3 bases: TGCGCCAGCAGCCAAGACGAACAGGGAGACGGAAACACCATATATTTT.

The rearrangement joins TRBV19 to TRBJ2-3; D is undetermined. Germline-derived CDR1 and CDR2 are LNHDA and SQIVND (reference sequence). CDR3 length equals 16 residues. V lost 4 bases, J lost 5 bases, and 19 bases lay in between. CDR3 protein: CASSSRFGQGGDTQYF. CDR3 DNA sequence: TGTGCCAGTAGTAGTAGGTTTGGGCAAGGTGGAGATACGCAGTATTTT.

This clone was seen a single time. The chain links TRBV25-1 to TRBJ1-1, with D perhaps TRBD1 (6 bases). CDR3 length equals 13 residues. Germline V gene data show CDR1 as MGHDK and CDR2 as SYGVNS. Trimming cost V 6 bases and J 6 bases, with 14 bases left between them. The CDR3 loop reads CASSLWGGAEAFF. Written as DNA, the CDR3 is TGTGCCAGCAGCCTTTGGGGGGGCGCTGAAGCTTTCTTT.

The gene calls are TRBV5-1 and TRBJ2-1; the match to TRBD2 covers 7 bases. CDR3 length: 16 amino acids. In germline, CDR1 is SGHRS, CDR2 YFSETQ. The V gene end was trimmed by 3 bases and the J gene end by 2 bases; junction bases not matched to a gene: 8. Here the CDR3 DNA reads TGCGCCAGCAGCTCGTCCGGAGCGGGGCCCTACAATGAGCAGTTCTTC. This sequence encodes CASSSSGAGPYNEQFF. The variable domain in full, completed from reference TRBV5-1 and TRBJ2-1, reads KAGVTQTPRYLIKTRGQQVTLSCSPISGHRSVSWYQQTPGQGLQFLFEYFSETQRNKGNFPGRFSGRQFSNSRSEMNVSTLELGDSALYLCASSSSGAGPYNEQFFGPGTRLTVL.

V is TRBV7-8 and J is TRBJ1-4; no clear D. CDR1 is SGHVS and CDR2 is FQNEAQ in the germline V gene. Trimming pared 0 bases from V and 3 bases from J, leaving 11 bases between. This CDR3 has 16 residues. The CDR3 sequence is CASSLAGYRPNEKLFF. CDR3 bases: TGTGCCAGCAGCTTAGCCGGCTACAGACCTAATGAAAAACTGTTTTTT.